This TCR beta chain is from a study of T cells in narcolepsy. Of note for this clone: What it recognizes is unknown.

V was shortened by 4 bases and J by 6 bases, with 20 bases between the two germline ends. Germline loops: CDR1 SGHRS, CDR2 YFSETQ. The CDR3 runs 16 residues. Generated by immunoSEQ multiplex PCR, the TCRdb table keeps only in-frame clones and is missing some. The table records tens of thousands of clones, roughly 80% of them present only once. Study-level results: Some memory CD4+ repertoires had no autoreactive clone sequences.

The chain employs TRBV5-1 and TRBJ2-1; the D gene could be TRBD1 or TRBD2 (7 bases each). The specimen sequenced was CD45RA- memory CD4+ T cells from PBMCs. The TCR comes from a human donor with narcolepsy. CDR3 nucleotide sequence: TGCGCCAGCAGCCTCACTCAGGGGGAGGGGCGCAATGAGCAGTTCTTC. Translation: CASSLTQGEGRNEQFF.